This paragraph reports one T cell receptor beta chain. The antigen remains unidentified. The sample belongs to a study of neurological immune-mediated disorders. The CDR3 has 11 residues. V was trimmed by 5 bases and J by 3 bases, leaving 5 bases between them. Findings and limits, study-wide: CDR3 amino acid sequences of expanded clones were not shared across subjects, a result suggesting private repertoires in all groups.

Using its own MiXCR run on the 5' RACE reads, TCRdb lists one record per CDR3 protein. The table includes around 40,000 distinct CDR3 sequences, approximately 12% detected once. The receptor comes from a female donor in good health. Source material: PBMCs. J is TRBJ2-7 and V is TRBV12-3 or TRBV12-4, with no clear D. The CDR3 reads CASSVYYEQYF. In DNA form, the CDR3 reads TGTGCCAGCAGTGTGTACTACGAGCAGTACTTC.